The T cell receptor (beta chain) described here comes from a study of identical twins. There are 17 residues in the CDR3. The germline gives CDR1 LGHNA, CDR2 YNFKEQ. The V and J ends lost 4 bases and 2 bases, in that order; junction bases with no gene match: 6. Unique molecular identifiers were present on the cDNA, which also gained a universal primer site by template switching. TCRdb analysed the 5' RACE reads with MiXCR anew, one entry per CDR3 protein. This table has 350,000 to 500,000 distinct CDR3 sequences, approximately 17% appearing once. Overall study results and limits: The analysis was cross-sectional rather than longitudinal within donors.

In the case of this clonotype: Its cognate antigen is unknown.

Source material: naive T cells sorted from blood. The chain has TRBV4-2 and TRBJ1-4; 11 bases match TRBD1. The sequence was collected from a man aged 45-65 years in good health. CDR3 sequence (DNA): TGTGCCAGCAGCCCCCGGACAGGGGGCTCCACTAATGAAAAACTGTTTTTT. As protein: CASSPRTGGSTNEKLFF.